The clone carrying this T cell receptor (beta chain) was counted between two and nine times. The data belong to a study of blood T cell repertoires in COVID-19. Study in general: COVID-19 samples, acute and convalescent, were from the United States, Italy and Spain. Sample material is recorded as cDNA or gDNA derived from T cells, B-cell-depleted T cells, or PBMCs.

Germline values: CDR1 SGHAT, CDR2 FQNNGV. This CDR3 has 13 residues. Trimming cost V 3 bases and J 2 bases, with 7 bases left between them. Original processing methods: Amplified reference gene primers provided the basis for estimating nucleated cell counts. Sequencing was performed with immunoSEQ multiplex PCR; in TCRdb, only in-frame clones are kept and a portion is missing. V and J calls and clone size are copied from that table; D and trimming were computed from the DNA. The sample lists about 110,000 clones, over 65% occurring once. The source of this sequence is a woman aged 40 to 50 with acute or convalescent COVID-19. The genes are TRBV11-2 and TRBJ2-5; D is unresolved. The specimen sequenced was peripheral blood. CDR3 in amino acids: CASSFSLQETQYF. In DNA, the CDR3 is TGTGCCAGCAGCTTCTCCTTACAAGAGACCCAGTACTTC.